This T cell receptor (beta chain) was observed in a study of spatial heterogeneity in lung cancer. CDR3 length: 18 amino acids. Trimming shortened V by 1 base and J by 0 bases, and 20 bases separated the two germline ends. Germline CDR1 reads DFQATT; CDR2 reads SNEGSKA (reference sequence). The time point here: blood at routine non-recurrence follow-up after resection. Whole RNA from tumor, nontumor lung or frozen PBMC was sequenced unsorted. Each molecule of TCR cDNA was tagged with one unique molecular identifier. TCRdb re-called the 5' RACE reads through MiXCR, storing one row per CDR3 protein. The repertoire holds 110,000 or so distinct CDR3 sequences, less than 14% seen once, with 20% to 25% in the top ten.

This clonotype originated in a female donor with early-stage non-small cell lung cancer. Sequencing used PBMCs, obtained at follow-up. The chain combines TRBV20-1 with TRBJ2-3; a possible D gene is TRBD2 (6 bases). CDR3 DNA: TGCAGTGCTAGAGCTTTTAGTGGGACTCTAACTAGCACAGATACGCAGTATTTT. Protein sequence: CSARAFSGTLTSTDTQYF.